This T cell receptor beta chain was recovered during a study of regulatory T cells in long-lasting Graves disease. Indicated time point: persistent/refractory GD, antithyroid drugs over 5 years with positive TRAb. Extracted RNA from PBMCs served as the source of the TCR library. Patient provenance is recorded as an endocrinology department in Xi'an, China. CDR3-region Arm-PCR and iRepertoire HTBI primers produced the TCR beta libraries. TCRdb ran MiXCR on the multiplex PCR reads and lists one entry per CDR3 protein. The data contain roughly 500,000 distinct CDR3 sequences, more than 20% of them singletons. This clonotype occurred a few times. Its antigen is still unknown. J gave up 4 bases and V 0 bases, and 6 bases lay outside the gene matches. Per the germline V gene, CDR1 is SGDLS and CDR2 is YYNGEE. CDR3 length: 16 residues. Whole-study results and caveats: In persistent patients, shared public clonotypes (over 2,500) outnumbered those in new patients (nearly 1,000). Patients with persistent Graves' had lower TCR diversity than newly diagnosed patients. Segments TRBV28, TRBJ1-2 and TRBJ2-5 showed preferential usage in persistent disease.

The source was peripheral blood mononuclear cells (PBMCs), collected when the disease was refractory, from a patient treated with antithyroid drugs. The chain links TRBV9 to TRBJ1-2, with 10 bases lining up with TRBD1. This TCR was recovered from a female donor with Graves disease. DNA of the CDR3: TGTGCCAGCAGCGTAGGGGAGACAGGGGGCTTCTATGGCTACACCTTC. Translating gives CASSVGETGGFYGYTF.